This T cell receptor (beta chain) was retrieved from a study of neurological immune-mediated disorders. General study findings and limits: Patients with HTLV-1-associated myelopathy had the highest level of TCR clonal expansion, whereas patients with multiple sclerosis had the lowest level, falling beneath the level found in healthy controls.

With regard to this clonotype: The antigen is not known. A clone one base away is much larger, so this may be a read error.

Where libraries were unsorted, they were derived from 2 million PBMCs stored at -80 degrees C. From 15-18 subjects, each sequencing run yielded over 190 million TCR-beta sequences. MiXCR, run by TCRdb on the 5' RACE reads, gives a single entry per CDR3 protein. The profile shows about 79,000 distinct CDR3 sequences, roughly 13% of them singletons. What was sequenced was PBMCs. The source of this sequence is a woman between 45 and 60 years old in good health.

DNA of the CDR3: TGTGCCAGCATCAAAGCTAACGAGCAGTACTTC. It specifies CASIKANEQYF. V gene TRBV21-1 combines with J gene TRBJ2-7. TRBV21-1 is flagged as a pseudogene. The CDR3 spans 11 residues.